Below are 29 T cell receptor beta chains sequenced from a single sample in a study of cytomegalovirus exposure and HLA in healthy donors. Only in-frame clones appear in the TCRdb table, and some are missing; sequencing was by immunoSEQ multiplex PCR. The data show under 80,000 clones, nearly 95% seen once. Sequencing used PBMCs. Receptors originate from a woman between 18 and 29 years old in good health and CMV-seronegative.

This clone was counted ten times or more. The J gene is TRBJ2-1, the V gene TRBV7-2, with 7 nucleotides matching TRBD2. Per germline, CDR1 SGHTA and CDR2 FQGNSA. After removal of 4 bases from V and 5 bases from J, the junction contained 11 bases not matched to a gene. The CDR3 has 16 residues. The CDR3 coding sequence is TGTGCCAGCAGCTCACGGACTAGTGCAGTCCACAATGAGCAGTTCTTC. This encodes CASSSRTSAVHNEQFF.

This chain links TRBV4-1 with TRBJ2-3; weak D call: TRBD1 (5 bases). V was cut by 3 bases and J by 9 bases, with 16 bases left in between. Germline V gives CDR1 MGHRA, CDR2 YSYEKL. The CDR3 contains 14 residues. CDR3 amino acids: CASSQDGAILTQYF. DNA for the CDR3: TGCGCCAGCAGCCAGGATGGGGCCATTCTAACGCAGTATTTT.

The gene calls are TRBV9 and TRBJ2-7; maybe TRBD1 (6 bases). The germline V gene encodes CDR1 SGDLS and CDR2 YYNGEE. V dropped 4 bases and J dropped 3 bases, with 23 bases sitting between them. There are 17 residues in the CDR3. The CDR3 protein is CASSPQTWTRGNYEQYF. CDR3 in DNA: TGTGCCAGCAGCCCCCAAACTTGGACAAGGGGGAACTACGAGCAGTACTTC.

The chain has TRBV5-4 and TRBJ1-4, with 9 bases aligning to TRBD1. The CDR3 has 15 amino acids. The ends lost 4 bases at V and 8 bases at J; junction bases unmatched: 9. Germline V gives CDR1 SGHNT, CDR2 YYREEE (reference sequence). The CDR3 sequence: CASSVNRGREEKLFF. The CDR3 DNA reads TGTGCCAGCAGCGTGAACAGGGGGCGAGAGGAAAAACTGTTTTTT.

The gene calls are TRBV11-2 and TRBJ1-4; possible D gene TRBD1, 5 bases. V shed 0 bases and J shed 9 bases, with 17 bases lying between them. There are 16 residues in the CDR3. From germline, CDR1 is SGHAT and CDR2 FQNNGV. CDR3 region: CASSLDRGTAFKKLFF. CDR3 sequence (DNA): TGTGCCAGCAGCTTAGATCGCGGGACGGCCTTCAAAAAACTGTTTTTT.

This sequence joins TRBV4-1 and TRBJ1-6, with D perhaps TRBD1 (6 bases). The CDR3 consists of 14 residues. The V end was cut by 6 bases, the J end by 2 bases, with 8 bases between. The germline gives CDR1 MGHRA, CDR2 YSYEKL. The CDR3 loop reads CASSQGPYNSPLHF. CDR3 sequence (DNA): TGCGCCAGCAGTCAGGGGCCCTATAATTCACCCCTCCACTTT.

This clone occurred once. The rearrangement links TRBV5-1 to TRBJ2-7, with TRBD1 identical over 9 bases. V shed 0 bases and J 1 base; nucleotides not matched to a gene: 5. The CDR3 length is 16 residues. Per germline, CDR1 SGHRS and CDR2 YFSETQ. In DNA, the CDR3 is TGCGCCAGCAGCTTGGAACCCGGGACAGGGTCCTACGAGCAGTACTTC. This encodes CASSLEPGTGSYEQYF.

This clone was seen once. V usage is TRBV5-1 and J usage is TRBJ1-1; D remains ambiguous. Germline CDR1 and CDR2: SGHRS and YFSETQ. The CDR3 is made up of 14 amino acids. V was clipped by 2 bases and J by 1 base, with 9 bases between them. In DNA form, the CDR3 reads TGCGCCAGCAGCTTCGACGGGAGGAACACTGAAGCTTTCTTT. Its translation is CASSFDGRNTEAFF.

The chain recombines TRBV18 with TRBJ2-1, with 10 bases lining up with TRBD2. With 4 bases clipped from V and 5 bases from J, the junction kept 8 bases outside the gene matches. Germline lookup yields CDR1 KGHSH and CDR2 LQKENI. The CDR3 loop spans 16 amino acids. As DNA, the CDR3 is TGTGCCAGCTCACTTTCGCTAGCGGGGGAGAACAATGAGCAGTTCTTC. Translated: CASSLSLAGENNEQFF.

V and J are TRBV28 and TRBJ2-1; 9 nucleotides line up with TRBD2. V lost 2 bases and J lost 7; bases outside the gene matches: 6. This CDR3 contains 15 residues. Germline V CDR1 and CDR2: MDHEN, SYDVKM. The CDR3 region is CASSLAGGPVNEQFF. The CDR3 DNA reads TGTGCCAGCAGTTTAGCGGGGGGGCCGGTAAATGAGCAGTTCTTC.

The J gene is TRBJ2-2, the V gene TRBV7-2, with TRBD2 as a possible D gene (6 bases). The CDR3 covers 15 residues. Germline values: CDR1 SGHTA, CDR2 FQGNSA. Trimming removed 6 bases from V and 2 bases from J, with 13 bases in between. CDR3 in amino acids: CASRPGGLNTGELFF. CDR3 nucleotide sequence: TGTGCCAGCAGACCCGGGGGACTCAACACCGGGGAGCTGTTTTTT.

This clone came up a few times. At one of its ends the junction is not consistent with the germline gene, which may arise from a read error. The V call is TRBV7-7, the J call TRBJ2-3; maybe TRBD2 (6 bases). This CDR3 has 15 residues. Germline loops: CDR1 SSHAT, CDR2 FNYEAQ (reference sequence). The CDR3 reads CASSPGVASTDTQYF. The CDR3 region has the DNA TGTGCTAGCAGCCCGGGGGTAGCTAGCACAGATACGCAGTATTTT.

V is TRBV7-9 and J is TRBJ1-4; D is possibly TRBD1 (6 bases). Deletions cut 5 bases from V and 5 bases from J, with 15 bases between. CDR1 and CDR2 (germline): SEHNR, FQNEAQ (reference sequence). This CDR3 contains 15 residues. The CDR3 loop is CASSLRQAQNEKLFF. CDR3 in DNA: TGTGCCAGCAGCCTGCGACAGGCCCAGAATGAAAAACTGTTTTTT.

V is TRBV30 and J is TRBJ1-5, with D possibly being TRBD1 (6 bases). With 8 bases removed from V and 4 bases from J, the gap between germline ends came to 12 bases. The CDR3 is made up of 12 amino acids. The V gene's germline CDR1 is GTSNPN and CDR2 SVGIG (reference sequence). CDR3 loop: CAGGQGNQPQHF. For the CDR3, the DNA is TGTGCCGGAGGTCAGGGGAATCAGCCCCAGCATTTT.

The chain has TRBV4-3 and TRBJ2-2; possible D gene TRBD1, 7 bases. Per the germline V gene, CDR1 is LGHNA and CDR2 is YSLEER. The CDR3 is 16 amino acids. V was cut by 3 bases and J by 5 bases, with 16 bases left in between. CDR3 in DNA: TGCGCCAGCAGCCACTACTACAGGGGAGGTACCGGGGAGCTGTTTTTT. Protein sequence: CASSHYYRGGTGELFF.

The genes are TRBV10-3 and TRBJ1-2, with 8 bases lining up with TRBD1. The CDR3 contains 14 residues. Germline assignment: CDR1 ENHRY and CDR2 SYGVKD. The ends lost 6 bases at V and 7 bases at J; junction bases unmatched: 10. CDR3 nucleotides: TGTGCCATCAGGGGGGGACAGGAACGGAGTGGCTACACCTTC. Its protein is CAIRGGQERSGYTF.

V usage is TRBV7-9 and J usage is TRBJ2-5, with 9 bases identical to TRBD1. With V trimmed by 5 bases and J by 5 bases, 12 bases remained unmatched. The CDR3 runs to 16 residues. The germline V gene encodes CDR1 SEHNR and CDR2 FQNEAQ (reference sequence). The CDR3 sequence: CASSPDFGTGRETQYF. In DNA form, the CDR3 reads TGTGCCAGCAGCCCGGACTTTGGGACAGGGAGGGAGACCCAGTACTTC.

The chain has TRBV5-1 and TRBJ2-7, with D perhaps matching TRBD1 (5 bases). The V end lost 4 bases, the J end lost 4 bases, and 18 bases lay between the germline ends. CDR1 SGHRS and CDR2 YFSETQ come from the germline V gene. This CDR3 has 15 residues. In DNA form, the CDR3 reads TGCGCCAGCAGCCAAGATATCTCCAGGGTATACGAGCAGTACTTC. Its translation: CASSQDISRVYEQYF.

The gene calls are TRBV6-4 and TRBJ2-1; a possible D gene is TRBD1 (7 bases). V shed 4 bases and J shed 6 bases, with 25 bases lying between them. The CDR3 totals 18 residues. The germline CDR1 and CDR2 sequences are MRHNA and SNTAGT. This chain's CDR3 is CASSVTGEVAGPPNEQFF. The CDR3 nucleotides are TGTGCCAGCAGTGTCACAGGGGAAGTGGCGGGGCCCCCCAATGAGCAGTTCTTC.

This sequence joins TRBV28 and TRBJ2-2; D is possibly TRBD2 (6 bases). CDR1 and CDR2 (germline): MDHEN, SYDVKM. There are 14 residues in the CDR3. Trimming took 7 bases from V and 3 from J, leaving 12 bases between them. In DNA form, the CDR3 reads TGTGCCAGCAATGGGGGGTGGGACACCGGGGAGCTGTTTTTT. Protein product: CASNGGWDTGELFF.

The gene calls are TRBV4-1 and TRBJ2-5, with TRBD1 identical over 7 bases. Per germline, CDR1 MGHRA and CDR2 YSYEKL. This CDR3 is built from 15 residues. The trim removed 4 bases at V and 2 bases at J, leaving 7 bases unmatched. CDR3 in DNA: TGCGCCAGCAGCCTGTTCCCGGGACAGCAAGAGACCCAGTACTTC. Its translation: CASSLFPGQQETQYF.

The chain carries TRBV28 and TRBJ2-7, with a weak D call TRBD1 (6 bases). CDR1 and CDR2 (germline): MDHEN, SYDVKM. The V gene lost 6 bases and the J gene lost 1 base, with 16 bases spanning the gap. The CDR3 consists of 15 residues. The DNA for the CDR3 is TGTGCCAGCAGCCCAGGACAGACAGGTTCCTACGAGCAGTACTTC. Encoded protein: CASSPGQTGSYEQYF.

This rearrangement joins TRBV5-6 to TRBJ2-7, with a weak D call TRBD1 (5 bases). Germline assignment: CDR1 SGHDT and CDR2 YYEEEE. V lost 1 base, J lost 4 bases, and 9 bases lay in between. The CDR3 extends over 13 amino acids. The CDR3 DNA sequence: TGTGCCAGCAGCTTGTCTTCAGGGTACGAGCAGTACTTC. The encoded protein is CASSLSSGYEQYF. Combining the CDR3 with reference TRBV5-6 and TRBJ2-7 gives the whole variable domain DAGVTQSPTHLIKTRGQQVTLRCSPKSGHDTVSWYQQALGQGPQFIFQYYEEEERQRGNFPDRFSGHQFPNYSSELNVNALLLGDSALYLCASSLSSGYEQYFGPGTRLTVT.

This chain uses TRBV19 with TRBJ1-5; 7 bases are a match to TRBD1. CDR3 size: 15 residues. Trimming took 5 bases from V and 4 from J; bases not matched to a gene: 8. CDR1 is LNHDA, CDR2 SQIVND, per germline (reference sequence). The chain's CDR3 is CASSAPPGGNQPQHF. The CDR3 DNA is TGTGCCAGTAGTGCTCCCCCAGGGGGGAATCAGCCCCAGCATTTT.

The chain has TRBV2 and TRBJ2-1; D is undetermined. Trimming took off 6 bases at V and 0 bases at J, with 9 bases between the two ends. The CDR3 extends over 14 amino acids. Germline V lookup: CDR1 SNHLY, CDR2 FYNNEI. The CDR3 region has the DNA TGTGCCAGCAGATACCTTAGCTCCTACAATGAGCAGTTCTTC. This encodes CASRYLSSYNEQFF.

This clone appeared a single time. The chain is built from TRBV30 and TRBJ1-3; D possibly corresponds to TRBD1 (5 bases). V lost 5 bases and J 0 bases, leaving 11 bases between the germline ends. This CDR3 spans 14 amino acids. Germline-derived CDR1 and CDR2 are GTSNPN and SVGIG (reference sequence). The CDR3 sequence is CAWSVGGSGNTIYF. The CDR3 region has the DNA TGTGCCTGGTCGGTGGGGGGCTCTGGAAACACCATATATTTT.

This chain links TRBV5-6 with TRBJ2-3; possible D gene TRBD2, 6 bases. The CDR3 sequence is 14 residues long. V was cut by 1 base and J by 2 bases, with 8 bases left in between. The V gene's germline CDR1 is SGHDT and CDR2 YYEEEE. The CDR3 DNA is TGTGCCAGCAGCTTGCCGGACTACACAGATACGCAGTATTTT. It is translated as CASSLPDYTDTQYF.

The chain carries TRBV6-5 and TRBJ1-5; 7 bases are shared with TRBD1. Losses at the gene ends were 4 bases for V and 3 bases for J; bases not matched to a gene: 3. Looked up from germline, CDR1 is MNHEY and CDR2 is SVGAGI. The CDR3 runs to 14 residues. The CDR3 loop is CASSSGQINQPQHF. The CDR3 DNA reads TGTGCCAGCAGTTCGGGACAGATCAATCAGCCCCAGCATTTT.

The rearrangement uses TRBV2 and TRBJ1-4, with D perhaps TRBD1 (5 bases). The CDR3 is 15 amino acids. Germline CDR1 is SNHLY and CDR2 is FYNNEI. Trimming took off 3 bases at V and 4 bases at J, with 12 bases between the two ends. The CDR3 DNA reads as TGTGCCAGCAGTGAGGAGGGGCGGATTAATGAAAAACTGTTTTTT. Protein product: CASSEEGRINEKLFF.